The 2 T cell receptor beta chains reported below all come from one sample, sequenced in a study of cytomegalovirus exposure and HLA in healthy donors. PCR amplification relied on 60 Vbeta primers (plus 13 Jbeta primers). Produced via immunoSEQ multiplex PCR; TCRdb's table is partial and in-frame only. The top ten clones hold approximately 1.2% of a sample with roughly 180,000 clones, 80% to 90% of them seen once. Specimen: PBMCs. Receptor source: a girl aged 2 to 9 in good health and CMV-seropositive.

V usage is TRBV14 and J usage is TRBJ2-3; the match to TRBD1 covers 8 bases. Germline CDR1 is SGHDN and CDR2 is FVKESK. J gave up 7 bases and V 1 base, and 10 bases lay outside the gene matches. The CDR3 runs 16 residues. The CDR3 bases are TGTGCCAGCAGCCAAGGTTGGGCAGGGGGCGCAAATACGCAGTATTTT. As protein: CASSQGWAGGANTQYF.

J is TRBJ2-7 and V is TRBV25-1; D might be TRBD2 (5 bases). V lost 7 bases and J 4 bases, leaving 11 bases between the germline ends. CDR3 length equals 12 residues. Germline V gene lookup returns CDR1 MGHDK and CDR2 SYGVNS. CDR3: CASIGQRYEQYF. CDR3 coding DNA: TGTGCCAGCATTGGGCAGCGGTACGAGCAGTACTTC.